This TCR beta chain was sequenced for a study of blood T cell repertoires in COVID-19. Study overall: PBMCs, B-cell-depleted T cells, or T cells provided the cDNA or gDNA that made up the material.

Germline loops: CDR1 SGHRS, CDR2 YFSETQ. The V end was cut by 0 bases, the J end by 5 bases, with 12 bases between. There are 16 residues in the CDR3. As originally analysed: Nucleated cell number was recorded as an estimate derived from reference gene primer amplification. This table comes from immunoSEQ multiplex PCR, and its TCRdb copy is limited to in-frame clones, with some not included. The DNA was the basis for D and trimming; V, J and clone size are from that table. The table has roughly 81,000 clones, 91% seen once. Sequenced input: peripheral blood. The genes are TRBV5-1 and TRBJ1-6, with D perhaps TRBD1 (6 bases). The origin of this receptor is a woman between 45 and 60 years old in a cohort sampled during active COVID-19. DNA for the CDR3: TGCGCCAGCAGCTTGGCCAGCAGGGGCCATAATTCACCCCTCCACTTT. Its protein is CASSLASRGHNSPLHF.